Included here is one TCR beta chain sequence, with context. The sample belongs to a study of cytomegalovirus exposure and HLA in healthy donors. The trim removed 7 bases at V and 1 base at J, leaving 7 bases unmatched. Germline V lookup: CDR1 MDHEN, CDR2 SYDVKM. This CDR3 has 15 amino acids. The PCR ran on 60 Vbeta and 13 Jbeta primers. The assay was immunoSEQ multiplex PCR, and TCRdb's table has in-frame clones only and misses some. The sample comprises approximately 170,000 clones, roughly 79% of which are singletons, and roughly 2.1% rests with the top ten. The specimen sequenced was PBMCs. The chain joins TRBV28 to TRBJ2-3, with 8 bases identical to TRBD2. The sequence derives from a woman in her 30s in good health and CMV-seropositive. Here the CDR3 reads CASNDPAGGTDTQYF. DNA of the CDR3: TGTGCCAGCAACGACCCAGCGGGAGGCACAGATACGCAGTATTTT.